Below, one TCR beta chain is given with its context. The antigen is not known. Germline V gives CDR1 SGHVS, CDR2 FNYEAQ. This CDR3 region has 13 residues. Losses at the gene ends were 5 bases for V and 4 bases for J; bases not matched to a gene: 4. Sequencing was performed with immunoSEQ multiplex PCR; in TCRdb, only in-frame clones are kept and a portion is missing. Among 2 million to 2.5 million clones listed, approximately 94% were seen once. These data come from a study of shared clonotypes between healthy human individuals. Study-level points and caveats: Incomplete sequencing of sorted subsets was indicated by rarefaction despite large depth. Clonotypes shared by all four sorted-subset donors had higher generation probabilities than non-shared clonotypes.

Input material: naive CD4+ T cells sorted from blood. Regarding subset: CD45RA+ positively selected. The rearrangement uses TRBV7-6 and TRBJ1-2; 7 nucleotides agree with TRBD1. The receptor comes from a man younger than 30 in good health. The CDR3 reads CASSEGQSYGYTF. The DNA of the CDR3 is TGTGCCAGCAGCGAGGGACAGTCCTATGGCTACACCTTC.